Below, 13 T cell receptor beta chains from the same sample are listed, as sequenced in a study of technical replicates of blood from a handful of donors. Generated by immunoSEQ multiplex PCR, the TCRdb table keeps only in-frame clones and is missing some. The sample lists about 80,000 clones; over 75% were seen once. The sample consisted of T cells isolated from PBMCs. The receptors originated from a human donor in good health.

The chain has TRBV6-6 and TRBJ1-5, with 7 positions matching TRBD1. Germline V CDR1 and CDR2: MNHNY, SVGAGI (reference sequence). J gave up 6 bases and V 6 bases, and 8 bases lay outside the gene matches. The CDR3 is made up of 14 amino acids. CDR3 amino acids: CASSRDRAGQPQHF. CDR3 nucleotides: TGTGCCAGCAGCCGTGACAGGGCCGGTCAGCCCCAGCATTTT.

The CDR3 nucleotides read TGTGCCAGCAGCTTAGGCGGCAGCCTCTACGAGCAGTACTTC. Amino acid sequence: CASSLGGSLYEQYF. V and J are TRBV7-2 and TRBJ2-7; D ambiguous. Trimming took 1 base from V and 3 from J, leaving 10 bases between them. Germline V gives CDR1 SGHTA, CDR2 FQGNSA. The CDR3 is 14 residues long.

This clone was counted once. The V gene is TRBV27, the J gene TRBJ1-4; 7 nucleotides line up with TRBD1. Trimming cost V 4 bases and J 5 bases; bases outside gene matches: 4. The length of the CDR3 is 14 residues. Germline CDR1 reads MNHEY; CDR2 reads SMNVEV (reference sequence). The CDR3 DNA reads as TGTGCCAGCAGTTCTCTAGGGGGCAATGAAAAACTGTTTTTT. Its translation is CASSSLGGNEKLFF.

V gene TRBV30 combines with J gene TRBJ2-5; the D gene is possibly TRBD2 (6 bases). Germline CDR1 reads GTSNPN; CDR2 reads SVGIG (reference sequence). Trimming took 5 bases from V and 5 from J, leaving 12 bases between them. The length of the CDR3 is 12 residues. The CDR3 loop reads CAWASGGETQYF. In nucleotides, the CDR3 is TGTGCCTGGGCCAGTGGGGGGGAGACCCAGTACTTC.

The genes are TRBV7-2 and TRBJ1-4; 7 positions agree with TRBD1. V shed 4 bases, J shed 3 bases, and the junction held 8 bases outside the gene matches. The germline CDR1 and CDR2 sequences are SGHTA and FQGNSA. The CDR3 covers 16 residues. CDR3 coding DNA: TGTGCCAGCAGCTCAACAGGGGTAATAGCTAATGAAAAACTGTTTTTT. Translated: CASSSTGVIANEKLFF.

The gene calls are TRBV6-5 and TRBJ2-1; TRBD1 is a possible D gene (6 bases). V lost 2 bases and J 6 bases, leaving 8 bases between the germline ends. The CDR3 is 13 amino acids. In germline, CDR1 is MNHEY, CDR2 SVGAGI. CDR3 sequence reads: CASSYGRGNEQFF. CDR3 DNA: TGTGCCAGCAGTTACGGCAGGGGCAATGAGCAGTTCTTC.

This chain uses TRBV9 with TRBJ2-3; the match to TRBD2 covers 10 bases. The germline V gene has CDR1 SGDLS and CDR2 YYNGEE. Trimming took 4 bases from V and 2 from J; bases not matched to a gene: 4. The length of the CDR3 is 15 residues. This CDR3 is CASSLGTSDTDTQYF. The CDR3 DNA is TGTGCCAGCAGCCTGGGGACTAGCGACACAGATACGCAGTATTTT.

The chain is built from TRBV7-9 and TRBJ1-4; TRBD1 might be the D (5 bases). Germline CDR1 is SEHNR and CDR2 is FQNEAQ (reference sequence). This CDR3 is 14 amino acids long. V dropped 4 bases and J dropped 7 bases, with 13 bases sitting between them. Written as DNA, the CDR3 is TGTGCCAGCAGCTCCAGGGAGGAGGGTGAAAAACTGTTTTTT. Translating gives CASSSREEGEKLFF.

The chain links TRBV7-9 to TRBJ1-2; 7 nucleotides agree with TRBD1. Germline CDR1 reads SEHNR; CDR2 reads FQNEAQ (reference sequence). This CDR3 spans 16 amino acids. Trimming took 5 bases from V and 2 from J; bases not matched to a gene: 11. The CDR3 region has the DNA TGTGCCAGCAGCCACCGGGACAGTCCCTTAAACTATGGCTACACCTTC. It codes for CASSHRDSPLNYGYTF.

This clone was observed once. The rearrangement uses TRBV29-1 and TRBJ2-5; a possible D gene is TRBD2 (5 bases). The CDR3 extends over 14 amino acids. CDR1 is SQVTM and CDR2 is ANQGSEA in the germline V gene. With 6 bases removed from V and 4 bases from J, the gap between germline ends came to 18 bases. CDR3 nucleotide sequence: TGCAGCGTCGCCTTAGTGAGCGGAGGAGAGACCCAGTACTTC. Protein sequence: CSVALVSGGETQYF. Supplemented by reference TRBV29-1 and TRBJ2-5, the full variable domain reads SAVISQKPSRDICQRGTSLTIQCQVDSQVTMMFWYRQQPGQSLTLIATANQGSEATYESGFVIDKFPISRPNLTFSTLTVSNMSPEDSSIYLCSVALVSGGETQYFGPGTRLLVL.

This chain links TRBV11-3 with TRBJ2-2; 8 nucleotides line up with TRBD2. Germline V gene sequence: CDR1 SGHNT, CDR2 YENEEA. With V trimmed by 4 bases and J by 1 base, 8 bases remained unmatched. CDR3 length: 17 amino acids. The CDR3 nucleotides are TGTGCCAGCAGCTCGTTCGGCGGGAGGTTGAACACCGGGGAGCTGTTTTTT. Translated: CASSSFGGRLNTGELFF.

The J gene is TRBJ2-7, the V gene TRBV7-9; 11 bases match TRBD2. V dropped 5 bases and J dropped 1; count of bases not matched to a gene: 7. This CDR3 has 16 residues. Germline CDR1 and CDR2: SEHNR and FQNEAQ (reference sequence). The CDR3 loop is CASSRPGLAESYEQYF. The CDR3 DNA reads TGTGCCAGCAGCAGGCCGGGACTAGCGGAGTCCTACGAGCAGTACTTC.

This rearrangement joins TRBV6-5 to TRBJ1-2; no clear D gene. Trimming cost V 10 bases and J 6 bases, with 18 bases left between them. Germline V gene data show CDR1 as MNHEY and CDR2 as SVGAGI. The CDR3 is 13 amino acids. The CDR3 spells CATRRGTVDGYTF. Written as DNA, the CDR3 is TGTGCCACTCGCCGGGGAACAGTCGATGGCTACACCTTC.